This T cell receptor (beta chain) was sequenced for a study of blood T cell repertoires in COVID-19. The germline gives CDR1 SGHVS, CDR2 FQNEAQ. The CDR3 contains 12 residues. Between the trimmed V and J ends, which lost 4 bases and 10 bases, there was a span of 8 bases. This table comes from immunoSEQ multiplex PCR, and its TCRdb copy is limited to in-frame clones, with some not included. Among under 200,000 clones, 84% were seen once, and the ten largest hold about 3.2%. The study recruited people aged about 18 to 90 years across about 25 US areas. This clone was picked up a small number of times. The sequence came from a woman aged 25-40 years who had been exposed to COVID-19. The rearrangement joins TRBV7-8 to TRBJ1-6; no definite D call. The sequencing input was PBMCs or T cells enriched from blood (not recorded which). The DNA for the CDR3 is TGTGCCAGCAGCTCCGGAGAATCACCCCTCCACTTT. Translation gives CASSSGESPLHF. Looking up the rest from reference TRBV7-8 and TRBJ1-6 gives the full variable domain: GAGVSQSPRYKVAKRGQDVALRCDPISGHVSLFWYQQALGQGPEFLTYFQNEAQLDKSGLPSDRFFAERPEGSVSTLKIQRTQQEDSAVYLCASSSGESPLHFGNGTRLTVT.